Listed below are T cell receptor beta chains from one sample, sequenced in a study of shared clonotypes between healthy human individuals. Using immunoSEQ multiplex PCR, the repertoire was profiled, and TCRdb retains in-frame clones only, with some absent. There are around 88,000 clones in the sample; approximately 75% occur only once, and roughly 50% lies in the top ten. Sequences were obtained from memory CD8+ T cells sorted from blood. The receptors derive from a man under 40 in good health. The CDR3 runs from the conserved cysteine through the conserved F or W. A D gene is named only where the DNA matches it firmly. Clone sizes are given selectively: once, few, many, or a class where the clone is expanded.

CDR3: CASSHTRDSGNIQYF
DNA: TGCGCCAGCAGCCATACCAGGGACTCTGGAAACATTCAGTACTTC
J: TRBJ2-4
D: .
V: TRBV4-3
size: .

CDR3: CASSTGAGTYGYTF
DNA: TGTGCCAGCTCCACCGGAGCGGGGACCTATGGCTACACCTTC
J: TRBJ1-2
D: .
V: TRBV18
size: .

CDR3: CATRQGSSYEQYF
DNA: TGTGCCACCCGACAGGGGTCGTCCTACGAGCAGTACTTC
J: TRBJ2-7
D: TRBD1
V: TRBV28
size: many

CDR3: CASSQVSDSNEQFF
DNA: TGCGCCAGCAGCCAAGTCTCGGACAGCAATGAGCAGTTCTTC
J: TRBJ2-1
D: .
V: TRBV4-1
size: .

CDR3: CASSLTRTESPYEQYF
DNA: TGTGCCAGCAGTTTGACTAGGACAGAGTCCCCCTACGAGCAGTACTTC
J: TRBJ2-7
D: .
V: TRBV28
size: .

CDR3: CASSLGDFSGANVLTF
DNA: TGCGCCAGCAGCTTGGGAGACTTCTCTGGGGCCAACGTCCTGACTTTC
J: TRBJ2-6
D: .
V: TRBV5-1
size: .

CDR3: CAISESPYRNIYEQYF
DNA: TGTGCCATCAGTGAGTCACCCTATAGAAACATTTACGAGCAGTACTTC
J: TRBJ2-7
D: .
V: TRBV10-3
size: few

CDR3: CASSISDRGYETQYF
DNA: TGTGCCAGTAGTATATCGGACAGGGGTTATGAGACCCAGTACTTC
J: TRBJ2-5
D: TRBD1
V: TRBV19
size: many

CDR3: CASSLTPDGYNEQFF
DNA: TGCGCCAGCAGCCTCACCCCCGACGGATACAATGAGCAGTTCTTC
J: TRBJ2-1
D: .
V: TRBV5-1
size: .

CDR3: CASSMAGGFSETQYF
DNA: TGTGCCAGCAGCATGGCAGGGGGTTTTTCGGAGACCCAGTACTTC
J: TRBJ2-5
D: TRBD1
V: TRBV7-9
size: .

CDR3: CASSRGTGGHNNYGYTF
DNA: TGTGCCAGCAGCCGGGGGACAGGGGGACATAATAACTATGGCTACACCTTC
J: TRBJ1-2
D: TRBD1
V: TRBV7-9
size: once

CDR3: CASSFGTEFEAFF
DNA: TGTGCCAGCAGCTTCGGAACAGAATTTGAAGCTTTCTTT
J: TRBJ1-1
D: .
V: TRBV7-9
size: .

CDR3: CASSESVQTRAFF
DNA: TGTGCCAGCAGTGAATCTGTACAGACTCGAGCTTTCTTT
J: TRBJ1-1
D: .
V: TRBV6-1
size: .

CDR3: CASSLGRGTYEQYF
DNA: TGTGCCAGCAGCTTAGGGAGGGGTACGTACGAGCAGTACTTC
J: TRBJ2-7
D: .
V: TRBV7-2
size: .

CDR3: CASRRMSSYNEQFF
DNA: TGTGCCAGCAGGAGGATGAGCTCCTACAATGAGCAGTTCTTC
J: TRBJ2-1
D: .
V: TRBV6-5
size: .

CDR3: CATRDLQETQYF
DNA: TGTGCCACGAGGGATTTGCAAGAGACCCAGTACTTC
J: TRBJ2-5
D: .
V: TRBV25-1
size: few

CDR3: CASSLGTLNRDSYEQYF
DNA: TGCGCCAGCAGCTTGGGGACTCTGAACCGGGACAGCTACGAGCAGTACTTC
J: TRBJ2-7
D: TRBD1
V: TRBV5-1
size: .

CDR3: CASSQTRRLNGNTIYF
DNA: TGCGCCAGCAGCCAAACCAGGAGGCTTAACGGAAACACCATATATTTT
J: TRBJ1-3
D: .
V: TRBV4-3
size: .

CDR3: CAITDTGAGGANYGYTF
DNA: TGTGCCATCACCGATACAGGGGCCGGGGGAGCTAACTATGGCTACACCTTC
J: TRBJ1-2
D: TRBD1
V: TRBV10-3
size: .

CDR3: CASSQDRTSGKSTDTQYF
DNA: TGTGCCAGCAGCCAGGACCGAACGAGCGGAAAAAGCACAGATACGCAGTATTTT
J: TRBJ2-3
D: .
V: TRBV7-2
size: .

CDR3: CASSRTGKLFF
DNA: TGTGCCAGCAGCAGGACAGGGAAACTGTTTTTT
J: TRBJ1-4
D: TRBD1
V: TRBV11-2
size: .

CDR3: CASRPYRTSNTGELFF
DNA: TGTGCCAGCAGACCTTACAGGACTTCGAACACCGGGGAGCTGTTTTTT
J: TRBJ2-2
D: .
V: TRBV7-9
size: few

CDR3: CASSLAPGLAGGLNEQYF
DNA: TGTGCCAGCAGTTTGGCCCCGGGACTAGCGGGAGGATTAAACGAGCAGTACTTC
J: TRBJ2-7
D: TRBD2
V: TRBV28
size: .

CDR3: CASSDGTSSTDTQYF
DNA: TGTGCCAGCAGTGACGGGACTAGCAGCACAGATACGCAGTATTTT
J: TRBJ2-3
D: TRBD2
V: TRBV6-4
size: many

CDR3: CASSLTGSSTDTQYF
DNA: TGTGCCAGCAGTTTAACGGGGTCTAGCACAGATACGCAGTATTTT
J: TRBJ2-3
D: .
V: TRBV28
size: .